One sample yielded the 22 T cell receptor beta chains listed below, sequenced in a study of blood T cell repertoires in COVID-19 (dated by TCRdb to 2018 to 2021). To prepare the library, the immunoSEQ multiplex PCR assay was applied. TCRdb carries this immuneACCESS record with in-frame sequences only. Its versions omit some clonotypes, under half of them owing to an unresolved V gene in the studies checked, with the rest unexplained. The sample records tens of thousands of clones, roughly 76% of which are singletons. The ten biggest clones cover approximately 52% of the sample. Material for sequencing was peripheral blood. The receptors were gathered from a woman older than 75 with acute or convalescent COVID-19.

This clone appeared a few times. The rearrangement uses TRBV19 and TRBJ2-3, with D possibly TRBD1 on 5 matching bases. V lost 4 bases and J lost 2, with 10 bases in between. Germline values: CDR1 LNHDA, CDR2 SQIVND (reference sequence). CDR3 length equals 14 residues. CDR3 DNA: TGTGCCAGTAGTACGCAGGGTTACACAGATACGCAGTATTTT. Translation: CASSTQGYTDTQYF.

This clone occurred a few times. The chain combines TRBV23-1 with TRBJ2-2; 11 bases line up with TRBD2. TRBV23-1 is an open reading frame whose function is uncertain. Trimming removed 3 bases from V and 9 bases from J; junction bases left unmatched: 18. CDR3 length: 19 residues. The CDR3 reads CASSHPGGSGRAGYRELFF. The CDR3 nucleotides read TGCGCCAGCAGTCACCCCGGGGGTAGCGGGAGGGCCGGTTACCGGGAGCTGTTTTTT.

The J gene is TRBJ1-2, the V gene TRBV5-8; no reliable D call. The V end was cut by 3 bases, the J end by 4 bases, with 13 bases between. The CDR3 runs to 14 residues. Per the germline V gene, CDR1 is SGHTS and CDR2 is YDEGEE. The CDR3 region has the DNA TGTGCCAGCAGCTATACCCGGGAAAGCTATGGCTACACCTTC. This codes for CASSYTRESYGYTF.

V is TRBV27 and J is TRBJ2-3; no firm D call. The CDR3 covers 20 residues. V shed 6 bases and J shed 0 bases, with 28 bases lying between them. Germline CDR1 and CDR2: MNHEY and SMNVEV (reference sequence). The CDR3 bases are TGTGCCAGCAGCGCAAAGCCCTCTTCGCGGTCCTACCCTAGCACAGATACGCAGTATTTT. This encodes CASSAKPSSRSYPSTDTQYF.

This clone was seen just once. This chain connects TRBV2 to TRBJ2-3; 12 nucleotides agree with TRBD2. The germline V gene encodes CDR1 SNHLY and CDR2 FYNNEI. The V and J ends lost 5 bases and 0 bases, in that order; junction bases with no gene match: 6. This CDR3 contains 17 residues. The CDR3 loop reads CASSLGLAGPSTDTQYF. The CDR3 nucleotides are TGTGCCAGCAGTTTAGGACTAGCGGGGCCTAGCACAGATACGCAGTATTTT.

This chain links TRBV15 with TRBJ2-1, with TRBD2 matching 8 bases. Trimming removed 4 bases from V and 7 bases from J; junction bases left unmatched: 15. This CDR3 has 17 amino acids. CDR1 is LNHNV, CDR2 YYDKDF, per germline (reference sequence). CDR3 sequence: CATSIGDGAGENNEQFF. Written as DNA, the CDR3 is TGTGCCACCAGCATAGGGGACGGAGCGGGAGAGAATAATGAGCAGTTCTTC.

The chain is built from TRBV29-1 and TRBJ2-7; TRBD1 matches at 9 bases. V lost 6 bases and J lost 4; bases outside the gene matches: 10. Germline V gene lookup returns CDR1 SQVTM and CDR2 ANQGSEA. The CDR3 loop spans 14 amino acids. CDR3 region: CSVGQKDRGYEQYF. CDR3 DNA sequence: TGCAGCGTCGGCCAGAAGGACAGGGGTTACGAGCAGTACTTC.

J is TRBJ2-1 and V is TRBV9; D might be TRBD1 (6 bases). Between the trimmed V and J ends, which lost 0 bases and 8 bases, there was a span of 15 bases. The CDR3 runs 15 residues. CDR1 is SGDLS, CDR2 YYNGEE, per germline. CDR3 DNA: TGTGCCAGCAGCGTAGGCCAGGGGATTTCCGATGAGCAGTTCTTC. Its protein is CASSVGQGISDEQFF.

This rearrangement joins TRBV18 to TRBJ2-3, with D possibly being TRBD1 (5 bases). With 3 bases removed from V and 8 bases from J, the gap between germline ends came to 12 bases. The germline V gene has CDR1 KGHSH and CDR2 LQKENI. CDR3 length: 13 amino acids. The CDR3 DNA sequence: TGTGCCAGCTCACCGGGGCCCATGGGTACGCAGTATTTT. It yields the protein CASSPGPMGTQYF.

The table lists this clone with a few counts. The chain joins TRBV6-5 to TRBJ2-7; D possibly corresponds to TRBD1 (6 bases). Germline V gene data show CDR1 as MNHEY and CDR2 as SVGAGI. V dropped 7 bases and J dropped 2 bases, with 12 bases sitting between them. The CDR3 is 13 residues long. The CDR3 spells CASNWDKTYEQYF. CDR3 bases: TGTGCCAGCAATTGGGACAAGACCTACGAGCAGTACTTC.

The chain links TRBV11-2 to TRBJ2-3; 9 positions agree with TRBD1. V lost 5 bases, J lost 6 bases, and 9 bases stayed unmatched. The V gene's germline CDR1 is SGHAT and CDR2 FQNNGV. The CDR3 loop spans 15 amino acids. CDR3 sequence reads: CASSTRQGGRDTQYF. CDR3 sequence (DNA): TGTGCCAGCAGCACCAGACAGGGGGGCCGGGATACGCAGTATTTT.

This chain uses TRBV19 with TRBJ2-1; 9 nucleotides agree with TRBD1. The CDR3 sequence is 17 residues long. V lost 5 bases and J lost 4; bases outside the gene matches: 12. Germline CDR1 LNHDA, CDR2 SQIVND (reference sequence). The CDR3 DNA follows: TGTGCCAGTAGTTTGGACAGGGGCGGTGGGTTTTACAATGAGCAGTTCTTC. Translating it yields CASSLDRGGGFYNEQFF.

The chain recombines TRBV7-9 with TRBJ1-1; perhaps TRBD1 as D (6 bases). The CDR3 has 15 residues. The germline V and J ends were trimmed by 2 bases and 1 base, with 11 bases remaining between them. The germline V gene encodes CDR1 SEHNR and CDR2 FQNEAQ (reference sequence). As DNA, the CDR3 is TGTGCCAGCAGCTTACCAGGACAGAGGAACACTGAAGCTTTCTTT. Translating it yields CASSLPGQRNTEAFF. Full variable domain (remainder filled in from reference TRBV7-9 and TRBJ1-1): DTGVSQNPRHKITKRGQNVTFRCDPISEHNRLYWYRQTLGQGPEFLTYFQNEAQLEKSRLLSDRFSAERPKGSFSTLEIQRTEQGDSAMYLCASSLPGQRNTEAFFGQGTRLTVV.

V gene TRBV6-5 combines with J gene TRBJ2-3; D unclear. The CDR3 runs to 14 residues. Germline V gene lookup returns CDR1 MNHEY and CDR2 SVGAGI. V shed 5 bases and J shed 1 base, with 10 bases lying between them. CDR3 sequence (DNA): TGTGCCAGCAGTATCAGCGAAGGCACAGATACGCAGTATTTT. Translating it yields CASSISEGTDTQYF.

The chain is built from TRBV24-1 and TRBJ2-1; TRBD1 matches 9 bases. Germline lookup yields CDR1 KGHDR and CDR2 SFDVKD. CDR3 length equals 18 residues. The trim removed 4 bases at V and 5 bases at J, leaving 14 bases unmatched. The CDR3 protein is CATSDPTPGQGIDNEQFF. The CDR3 DNA sequence: TGTGCCACCAGTGACCCCACCCCTGGACAGGGGATCGACAATGAGCAGTTCTTC.

This chain connects TRBV10-3 to TRBJ2-6; maybe TRBD1 (5 bases). The germline gives CDR1 ENHRY, CDR2 SYGVKD. V was trimmed by 6 bases and J by 0 bases, leaving 6 bases between them. CDR3 length equals 14 residues. The CDR3 sequence is CAIRDSSGANVLTF. In nucleotides, the CDR3 is TGTGCCATCAGAGACAGCTCTGGGGCCAACGTCCTGACTTTC.

This clone was seen more than once but under ten times. The chain employs TRBV15 and TRBJ2-2; the match to TRBD2 covers 16 bases. This CDR3 is built from 21 residues. With V trimmed by 2 bases and J by 6 bases, 15 bases remained unmatched. Germline V gives CDR1 LNHNV, CDR2 YYDKDF (reference sequence). CDR3 region: CATSRPPGLAGGPVGPGELFF. The CDR3 DNA follows: TGTGCCACCAGCAGACCTCCGGGACTAGCGGGAGGGCCTGTTGGTCCCGGGGAGCTGTTTTTT.

The genes are TRBV18 and TRBJ1-1; D not certain. CDR3 size: 14 residues. V lost 3 bases, J lost 7 bases, and 15 bases lay in between. Per the germline V gene, CDR1 is KGHSH and CDR2 is LQKENI. The CDR3 coding sequence is TGTGCCAGCTCACCGAGGCAAGTTTCCAGTGAAGCTTTCTTT. This translates into CASSPRQVSSEAFF.

V and J are TRBV4-3 and TRBJ2-7, with a tentative D call TRBD1 (6 bases). Germline V gene lookup returns CDR1 LGHNA and CDR2 YSLEER. The CDR3 contains 15 residues. V lost 1 base, J lost 3 bases, and 13 bases lay in between. The CDR3 reads CASSQGGTGYYEQYF. The CDR3 nucleotides are TGCGCCAGCAGCCAAGGGGGCACAGGGTACTACGAGCAGTACTTC.

This clone came up once. The chain combines TRBV6-6 with TRBJ1-5, with 10 bases identical to TRBD1. Unmatched junction bases numbered 5, after V lost 2 bases and J lost 4 bases. CDR1 is MNHNY, CDR2 SVGAGI, per germline (reference sequence). This CDR3 is built from 16 residues. The CDR3 nucleotides are TGTGCCAGCAGTTACGGGGACAGGGGCCCGAATCAGCCCCAGCATTTT. This encodes CASSYGDRGPNQPQHF.

V gene TRBV19 combines with J gene TRBJ2-5; D possibly corresponds to TRBD1 (5 bases). The CDR3 length is 12 residues. The germline V gene encodes CDR1 LNHDA and CDR2 SQIVND (reference sequence). V lost 5 bases to trimming and J lost 4 bases, with 8 bases between them. For the CDR3, the DNA is TGTGCCAGTAGTCTGGGGCCAGAGACCCAGTACTTC. Amino acid sequence: CASSLGPETQYF. The complete variable domain, with remaining parts taken from reference TRBV19 and TRBJ2-5, reads DGGITQSPKYLFRKEGQNVTLSCEQNLNHDAMYWYRQDPGQGLRLIYYSQIVNDFQKGDIAEGYSVSREKKESFPLTVTSAQKNPTAFYLCASSLGPETQYFGPGTRLLVL.

This clone was detected only once. The chain recombines TRBV19 with TRBJ1-5; TRBD1 matches 8 bases. After removal of 6 bases from V and 6 bases from J, the junction contained 7 bases not matched to a gene. The CDR3 is 14 amino acids. In germline, CDR1 is LNHDA, CDR2 SQIVND (reference sequence). CDR3 loop: CASSLDRGGQPQHF. The CDR3, as DNA: TGTGCCAGTAGCCTCGACAGGGGTGGTCAGCCCCAGCATTTT.